This T cell receptor (beta chain) was profiled in a study of high-grade serous ovarian cancer treatment subgroups. General observations from the study: These tumor repertoires lack spatial information from bulk sequencing. Higher neoantigen levels went with greater TCR clonal relatedness.

The tumor samples were collected prior to definitive surgery or chemotherapy. CDR3 size: 13 residues. In germline, CDR1 is SGHVS, CDR2 FNYEAQ. Trimming took 4 bases from V and 4 from J, leaving 10 bases between them. Clones were sequenced by immunoSEQ multiplex PCR, and TCRdb holds only the in-frame ones, with some missing. The repertoire holds thousands of clones, more than 60% seen once, with 11% in the top ten. Concerning this clone itself: As yet, its antigen is unknown.

The gene calls are TRBV7-6 and TRBJ1-2; D not certain. The TCR comes from a human donor with high-grade serous ovarian cancer. The sample consisted of tumor tissue. DNA of the CDR3: TGTGCCAGCAGCTCCCCAGGTGTCTATGGCTACACCTTC. Its protein is CASSSPGVYGYTF.